The entry below describes one T cell receptor (beta chain). This entry belongs to a study of blood T cell repertoires in COVID-19. TCRdb's table, derived via immunoSEQ multiplex PCR, lists solely in-frame clones and lacks some. The sample lists about 120,000 clones; 88% were seen once. Sequencing was done on a sample of peripheral blood. This TCR was sampled from a human donor in a cohort sampled during active COVID-19.

CDR3 sequence reads: CASSLGRGKTQYF. CDR3 DNA sequence: TGTGCCAGCAGTTTGGGCAGGGGAAAGACCCAGTACTTC. The chain joins TRBV28 to TRBJ2-5; maybe TRBD1 (6 bases). Trimming took 3 bases from V and 6 from J, leaving 11 bases between them. This CDR3 is built from 13 residues. Germline V lookup: CDR1 MDHEN, CDR2 SYDVKM. Complete variable domain (other parts from reference TRBV28 and TRBJ2-5): DVKVTQSSRYLVKRTGEKVFLECVQDMDHENMFWYRQDPGLGLRLIYFSYDVKMKEKGDIPEGYSVSREKKERFSLILESASTNQTSMYLCASSLGRGKTQYFGPGTRLLVL.